This entry lists 23 T cell receptor beta chains sequenced from one sample in a study of shared clonotypes between healthy human individuals. The assay was immunoSEQ multiplex PCR, and TCRdb's table has in-frame clones only and misses some. The table includes 1,500,000 or so clones, approximately 98.5% detected once. Sequenced material: naive CD4+ T cells sorted from blood. The subset is: CD45RA+ positively selected. The receptors here all came from a man younger than 45 in good health.

V and J are TRBV5-6 and TRBJ2-7, with no clear D. From germline, CDR1 is SGHDT and CDR2 YYEEEE. The CDR3 consists of 14 residues. Trimming took 1 base from V and 5 from J, leaving 13 bases between them. The CDR3 coding sequence is TGTGCCAGCAGCTTGCGACCGTTTTCTAACGAGCAGTACTTC. Translated, it gives CASSLRPFSNEQYF. The full variable domain, in which reference TRBV5-6 and TRBJ2-7 provide the parts outside the CDR3, is DAGVTQSPTHLIKTRGQQVTLRCSPKSGHDTVSWYQQALGQGPQFIFQYYEEEERQRGNFPDRFSGHQFPNYSSELNVNALLLGDSALYLCASSLRPFSNEQYFGPGTRLTVT.

The V call is TRBV15, the J call TRBJ2-5, with D maybe TRBD2 (5 bases). The CDR3 is 14 residues long. In germline, CDR1 is LNHNV, CDR2 YYDKDF (reference sequence). Trimming removed 2 bases from V and 2 bases from J, with 9 bases in between. The CDR3 is CATSRLSGQETQYF. The CDR3 nucleotides are TGTGCCACCAGCAGATTAAGCGGTCAAGAGACCCAGTACTTC.

This clone was detected once. This chain joins TRBV28 and TRBJ2-7, with 7 bases matching TRBD2. CDR3 length: 13 amino acids. Losses at the gene ends were 6 bases for V and 3 bases for J; bases not matched to a gene: 5. In germline, CDR1 is MDHEN, CDR2 SYDVKM. Written as DNA, the CDR3 is TGTGCCAGCAGACGACTAGCCGACTACGAGCAGTACTTC. Its translation: CASRRLADYEQYF.

V gene TRBV14 combines with J gene TRBJ2-1, with D possibly TRBD1 on 5 matching bases. The CDR3 consists of 11 residues. Trimming took 4 bases from V and 12 from J, leaving 10 bases between them. Looked up from germline, CDR1 is SGHDN and CDR2 is FVKESK. Here the CDR3 DNA reads TGTGCCAGCAGCCTCATGGGGCCGCAGTTCTTC. Amino acid sequence: CASSLMGPQFF.

This chain joins TRBV6-5 and TRBJ1-5; D may be TRBD1 (6 bases). This CDR3 contains 15 residues. V lost 4 bases and J lost 3, with 13 bases in between. The germline V gene encodes CDR1 MNHEY and CDR2 SVGAGI. This CDR3 reads CASSFARGDNQPQHF. Written as DNA, the CDR3 is TGTGCCAGCAGTTTCGCCAGGGGTGACAATCAGCCCCAGCATTTT.

As for this clone: One junction end disagrees with the germline gene, perhaps due to a read error. The chain recombines TRBV18 with TRBJ2-1; TRBD2 agrees at 10 bases. This CDR3 spans 14 amino acids. CDR1 is KGHSH and CDR2 is LQKENI in the germline V gene. The DNA of the CDR3 is TGTGCCAGCTCACCAGGGACTAGCGCCCCGGGGGGAGTCTTC. Translated, it gives CASSPGTSAPGGVF. The whole variable domain, filled in from reference TRBV18 and TRBJ2-1, reads NAGVMQNPRHLVRRRGQEARLRCSPMKGHSHVYWYRQLPEEGLKFMVYLQKENIIDESGMPKERFSAEFPKEGPSILRIQQVVRGDSAAYFCASSPGTSAPGGVFGPGTRLTVL.

This rearrangement joins TRBV28 to TRBJ1-4; D is uncertain. Germline V gene lookup returns CDR1 MDHEN and CDR2 SYDVKM. The CDR3 runs 14 residues. V gave up 6 bases and J gave up 4 bases, with 12 bases separating them. The CDR3: CASSRTESNEKLFF. CDR3 DNA: TGTGCCAGCAGCCGGACGGAAAGTAATGAAAAACTGTTTTTT.

The chain is built from TRBV12-5 and TRBJ2-1; D not certain. The CDR3 runs 16 residues. CDR1 is LGHNT and CDR2 is FRNRAP in the germline V gene. Trimming pared 0 bases from V and 5 bases from J, leaving 14 bases between. In DNA, the CDR3 is TGTGCTAGTGGTTTGGTAGCGTGGGGAAGTAACAATGAGCAGTTCTTC. Protein sequence: CASGLVAWGSNNEQFF.

The chain is built from TRBV28 and TRBJ1-2; 7 positions match TRBD1. Germline V gene sequence: CDR1 MDHEN, CDR2 SYDVKM. The CDR3 has 14 amino acids. J lost 8 bases, V lost 4 bases, and 10 bases had no gene match. As DNA, the CDR3 is TGTGCCAGCAGTTCTGGTACCGGGACAGACGGCTACACCTTC. Amino acid sequence: CASSSGTGTDGYTF.

Only one count was recorded for this clone. The chain links TRBV19 to TRBJ2-7; 14 bases are a match to TRBD2. The CDR3 runs 18 residues. CDR1 is LNHDA, CDR2 SQIVND, per germline (reference sequence). Unmatched junction bases numbered 12, after V lost 6 bases and J lost 2 bases. CDR3 residues: CASSNSLPTSGRAYEQYF. The CDR3 nucleotides are TGTGCCAGTAGCAATTCTCTACCGACTAGCGGGAGGGCCTACGAGCAGTACTTC.

The V and J genes are TRBV25-1 and TRBJ2-5; 14 bases align to TRBD2. Losses at the gene ends were 8 bases for V and 7 bases for J; bases not matched to a gene: 15. Germline-derived CDR1 and CDR2 are MGHDK and SYGVNS. CDR3 length: 17 residues. The CDR3 nucleotides read TGTGCCAGCTCCGGGACTAGCGGGAGCGCAGGCAAGGCGACCCAGTACTTC. Amino acid sequence: CASSGTSGSAGKATQYF.

CDR3 coding DNA: TGTGCCAGCAGCTCCGACTCCAGCTCCTACGAGCAGTACTTC. Residues: CASSSDSSSYEQYF. The chain combines TRBV5-4 with TRBJ2-7; D is unclear. Germline V CDR1 and CDR2: SGHNT, YYREEE (reference sequence). This CDR3 spans 14 amino acids. Trimming left V 3 bases short and J 0 bases short, with 10 bases between. Based on the CDR3 plus reference TRBV5-4 and TRBJ2-7, the full variable domain is ETGVTQSPTHLIKTRGQQVTLRCSSQSGHNTVSWYQQALGQGPQFIFQYYREEENGRGNFPPRFSGLQFPNYSSELNVNALELDDSALYLCASSSDSSSYEQYFGPGTRLTVT.

V gene TRBV20-1 combines with J gene TRBJ1-2; 7 nucleotides agree with TRBD1. V lost 5 bases, J lost 6 bases, and 3 bases stayed unmatched. Germline-derived CDR1 and CDR2 are DFQATT and SNEGSKA (reference sequence). The CDR3 has 11 amino acids. The CDR3 bases are TGCAGTGCTGGGACAGATCATGGCTACACCTTC. Translating gives CSAGTDHGYTF.

This chain uses TRBV6-5 with TRBJ1-2; 8 bases line up with TRBD1. CDR1 is MNHEY and CDR2 is SVGAGI in the germline V gene. Unmatched junction bases numbered 9, after V lost 5 bases and J lost 4 bases. The CDR3 spans 15 residues. CDR3 amino acids: CASSRLQGAIYGYTF. The CDR3 DNA reads TGTGCCAGCAGTCGACTTCAGGGGGCGATCTATGGCTACACCTTC.

This chain uses TRBV11-2 with TRBJ2-1; 9 nucleotides line up with TRBD2. Germline CDR1 SGHAT, CDR2 FQNNGV. The CDR3 totals 15 residues. V shed 2 bases, J shed 6 bases, and the junction held 5 bases outside the gene matches. Here the CDR3 reads CASSLYQREVNEQFF. In DNA, the CDR3 is TGTGCCAGCAGCTTATACCAGCGGGAGGTCAATGAGCAGTTCTTC.

Of note for this clone: Other DNA sequences in the sample encode the same CDR3. V gene TRBV4-3 combines with J gene TRBJ2-5; D possibly corresponds to TRBD2 (5 bases). V lost 3 bases to trimming and J lost 1 base, with 6 bases between them. The CDR3 contains 13 residues. Looked up from germline, CDR1 is LGHNA and CDR2 is YSLEER. The CDR3: CASSQGVQETQYF. CDR3 DNA: TGCGCCAGCAGCCAGGGAGTCCAAGAGACCCAGTACTTC.

V and J are TRBV11-2 and TRBJ2-7; D unclear. The CDR3 extends over 14 amino acids. V was clipped by 1 base and J by 1 base, with 8 bases between them. Looked up from germline, CDR1 is SGHAT and CDR2 is FQNNGV. CDR3 sequence reads: CASSLGLKSYEQYF. Here the CDR3 DNA reads TGTGCCAGCAGCTTAGGACTGAAATCCTACGAGCAGTACTTC. The full variable domain, with the rest looked up from reference TRBV11-2 and TRBJ2-7, is EAGVAQSPRYKIIEKRQSVAFWCNPISGHATLYWYQQILGQGPKLLIQFQNNGVVDDSQLPKDRFSAERLKGVDSTLKIQPAKLEDSAVYLCASSLGLKSYEQYFGPGTRLTVT.

This clone was recorded only once. The chain recombines TRBV7-2 with TRBJ2-3; no clear D. V was clipped by 5 bases and J by 0 bases, with 12 bases between them. Germline lookup yields CDR1 SGHTA and CDR2 FQGNSA. This CDR3 contains 15 residues. CDR3 coding DNA: TGTGCCAGCAGCCAGTGGGCATCTAGCACAGATACGCAGTATTTT. Protein: CASSQWASSTDTQYF.

Here the CDR3 DNA reads TGTGCCAGCATGGGAAGCAATCAGCCCCAGCATTTT. Encoded protein: CASMGSNQPQHF. V and J are TRBV28 and TRBJ1-5; D call uncertain. V shed 7 bases and J shed 1 base, with 5 bases lying between them. The length of the CDR3 is 12 residues. The germline gives CDR1 MDHEN, CDR2 SYDVKM.

J is TRBJ1-2 and V is TRBV28; D is unclear. Germline loops: CDR1 MDHEN, CDR2 SYDVKM. V was pared by 6 bases and J by 8 bases, with 13 bases between. The CDR3 contains 12 residues. For the CDR3, the DNA is TGTGCCAGCAGGATTAACAGTCAGGGCTACACCTTC. Protein product: CASRINSQGYTF.

This clone was detected once. The same CDR3 arises from other DNA sequences in this sample as well. The V gene is TRBV7-8, the J gene TRBJ2-7; D is undetermined. V was trimmed by 0 bases and J by 3 bases, leaving 9 bases between them. Germline lookup yields CDR1 SGHVS and CDR2 FQNEAQ. This CDR3 has 14 residues. The chain's CDR3 is CASSLAGLSYEQYF. CDR3 bases: TGTGCCAGCAGCTTAGCTGGGCTCAGCTACGAGCAGTACTTC.

The rearrangement joins TRBV5-4 to TRBJ2-1; 8 nucleotides line up with TRBD2. The length of the CDR3 is 18 residues. The trim removed 1 base at V and 6 bases at J, leaving 15 bases unmatched. CDR1 SGHNT and CDR2 YYREEE come from the germline V gene (reference sequence). Here the CDR3 DNA reads TGTGCCAGCAGCTTGAAAGGTATGCGGACTAGCCCGGTCAATGAGCAGTTCTTC. This sequence encodes CASSLKGMRTSPVNEQFF.

The chain employs TRBV11-2 and TRBJ2-1; 8 nucleotides agree with TRBD2. The V gene end was trimmed by 4 bases and the J gene end by 4 bases; junction bases not matched to a gene: 12. CDR1 and CDR2 (germline): SGHAT, FQNNGV. The CDR3 covers 17 residues. CDR3 residues: CASSWGLVGSTYNEQFF. In DNA form, the CDR3 reads TGTGCCAGCAGCTGGGGACTAGTAGGGTCAACTTACAATGAGCAGTTCTTC.